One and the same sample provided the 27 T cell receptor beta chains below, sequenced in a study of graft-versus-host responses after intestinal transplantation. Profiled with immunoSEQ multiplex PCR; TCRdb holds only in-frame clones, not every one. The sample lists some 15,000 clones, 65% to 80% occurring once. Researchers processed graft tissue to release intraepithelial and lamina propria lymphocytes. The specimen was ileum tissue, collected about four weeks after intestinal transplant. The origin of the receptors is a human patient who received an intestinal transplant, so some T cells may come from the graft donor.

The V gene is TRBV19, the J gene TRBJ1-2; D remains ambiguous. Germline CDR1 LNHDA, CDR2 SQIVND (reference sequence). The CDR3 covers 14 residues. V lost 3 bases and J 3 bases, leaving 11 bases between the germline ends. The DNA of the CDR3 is TGTGCCAGTAGTATGGCGGGGTTTTACTATGGCTACACCTTC. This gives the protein CASSMAGFYYGYTF.

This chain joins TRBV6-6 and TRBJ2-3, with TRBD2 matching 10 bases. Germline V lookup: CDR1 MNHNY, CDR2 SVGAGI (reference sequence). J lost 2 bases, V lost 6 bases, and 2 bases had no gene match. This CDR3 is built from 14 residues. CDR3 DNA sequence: TGTGCCAGCAGGGGACTAGCGCCCACAGATACGCAGTATTTT. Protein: CASRGLAPTDTQYF.

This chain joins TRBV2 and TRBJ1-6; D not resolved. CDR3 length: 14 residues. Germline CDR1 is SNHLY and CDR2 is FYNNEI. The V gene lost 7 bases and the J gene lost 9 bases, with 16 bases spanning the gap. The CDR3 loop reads CASIRSWRGSPLHF. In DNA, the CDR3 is TGTGCCAGCATTCGATCCTGGAGAGGTTCACCCCTCCACTTT.

The CDR3 sequence: CASSLGGGIVEQYV. The CDR3, as DNA: TGTGCCAGCAGCTTAGGCGGGGGGATCGTGGAGCAGTACGTC. The rearrangement links TRBV7-2 to TRBJ2-7; the match to TRBD2 covers 8 bases. CDR3 size: 14 residues. V shed 1 base, J shed 7 bases, and the junction held 6 bases outside the gene matches. The germline V gene has CDR1 SGHTA and CDR2 FQGNSA.

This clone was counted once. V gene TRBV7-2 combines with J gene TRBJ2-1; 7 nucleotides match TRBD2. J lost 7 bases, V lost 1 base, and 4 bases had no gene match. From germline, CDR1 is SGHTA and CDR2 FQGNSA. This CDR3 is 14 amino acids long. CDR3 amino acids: CASSLGIAGNEQFF. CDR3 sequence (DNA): TGTGCCAGCAGCTTAGGCATAGCGGGTAATGAGCAGTTCTTC.

The CDR3, as DNA: TGTGCCAGCGGCGGCGGGAGGGACTGGGAGACCCAGTACTTC. It translates to CASGGGRDWETQYF. V is TRBV2 and J is TRBJ2-5, with 9 bases lining up with TRBD2. V lost 8 bases and J lost 5; bases outside the gene matches: 9. The CDR3 has 14 residues. Per germline, CDR1 SNHLY and CDR2 FYNNEI.

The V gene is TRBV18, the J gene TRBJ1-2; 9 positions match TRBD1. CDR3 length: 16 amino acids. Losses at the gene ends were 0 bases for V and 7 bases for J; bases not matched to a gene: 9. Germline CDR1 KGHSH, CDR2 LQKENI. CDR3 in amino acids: CASSPPTGTGSRGYTF. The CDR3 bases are TGTGCCAGCTCACCACCGACAGGGACAGGGTCCCGTGGCTACACCTTC.

As DNA, the CDR3 is TGTGCCAGCAGCCCCTTAAGGGGTAGCGGAACAGATACGCAGTATTTT. Its protein product is CASSPLRGSGTDTQYF. V usage is TRBV7-6 and J usage is TRBJ2-3, with D perhaps matching TRBD2 (6 bases). Germline CDR1 SGHVS, CDR2 FNYEAQ. This CDR3 is 16 amino acids long. V lost 5 bases, J lost 3 bases, and 18 bases lay in between.

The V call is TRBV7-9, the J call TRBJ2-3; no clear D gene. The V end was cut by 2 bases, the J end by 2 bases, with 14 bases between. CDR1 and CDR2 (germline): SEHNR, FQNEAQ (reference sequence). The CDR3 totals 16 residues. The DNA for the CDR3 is TGTGCCAGCAGCTTACTTCTCAGATCCCCCACAGATACGCAGTATTTT. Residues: CASSLLLRSPTDTQYF.

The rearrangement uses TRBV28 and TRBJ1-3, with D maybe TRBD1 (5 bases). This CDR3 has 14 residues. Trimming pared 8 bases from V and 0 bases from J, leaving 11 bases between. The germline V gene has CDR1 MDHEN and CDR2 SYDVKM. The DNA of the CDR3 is TGTGCCAGCTGGCGGGGGTCCTCTGGAAACACCATATATTTT. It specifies CASWRGSSGNTIYF.

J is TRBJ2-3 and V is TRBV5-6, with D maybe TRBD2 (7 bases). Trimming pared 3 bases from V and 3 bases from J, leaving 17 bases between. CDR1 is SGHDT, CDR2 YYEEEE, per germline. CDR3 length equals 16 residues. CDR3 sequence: CASSYPRGASTDTQYF. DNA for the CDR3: TGTGCCAGCAGCTACCCCCGGGGGGCCTCTACAGATACGCAGTATTTT.

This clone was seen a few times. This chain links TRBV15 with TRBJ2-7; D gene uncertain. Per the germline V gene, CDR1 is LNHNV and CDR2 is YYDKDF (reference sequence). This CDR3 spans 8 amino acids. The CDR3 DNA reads TGTGCAGACTACGAGCAGTACGTC. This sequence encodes CADYEQYV.

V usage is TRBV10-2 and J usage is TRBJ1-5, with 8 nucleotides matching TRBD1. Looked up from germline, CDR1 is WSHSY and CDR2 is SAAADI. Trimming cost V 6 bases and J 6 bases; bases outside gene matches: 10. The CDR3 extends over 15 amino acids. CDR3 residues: CASRTGVGAFQPQHF. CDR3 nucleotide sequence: TGCGCCAGCAGGACAGGGGTAGGCGCATTTCAGCCCCAGCATTTT.

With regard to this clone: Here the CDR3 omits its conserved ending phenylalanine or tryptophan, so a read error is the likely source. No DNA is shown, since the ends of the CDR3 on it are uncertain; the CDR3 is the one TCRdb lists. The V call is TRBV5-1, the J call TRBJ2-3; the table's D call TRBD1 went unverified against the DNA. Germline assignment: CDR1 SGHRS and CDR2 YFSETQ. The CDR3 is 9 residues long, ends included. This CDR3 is CASSLERQL.

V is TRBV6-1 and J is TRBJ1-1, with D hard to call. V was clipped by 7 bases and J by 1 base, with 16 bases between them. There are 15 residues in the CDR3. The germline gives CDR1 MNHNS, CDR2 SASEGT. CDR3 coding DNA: TGTGCCAGCACTCCTCGATCCCGGGGGAACACTGAAGCTTTCTTT. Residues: CASTPRSRGNTEAFF.

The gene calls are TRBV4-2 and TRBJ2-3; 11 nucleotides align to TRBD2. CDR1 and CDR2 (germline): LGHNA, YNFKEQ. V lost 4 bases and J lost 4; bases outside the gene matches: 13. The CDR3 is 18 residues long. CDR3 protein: CASSRETSGEGTADTQYF. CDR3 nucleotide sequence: TGTGCCAGCAGCCGAGAGACTAGCGGGGAAGGTACGGCAGATACGCAGTATTTT.

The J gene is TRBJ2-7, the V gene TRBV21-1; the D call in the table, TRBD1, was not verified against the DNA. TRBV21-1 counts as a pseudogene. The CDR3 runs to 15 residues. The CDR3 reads CASSTGTGKSYEQYV. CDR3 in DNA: TGTGCCAGCAGCACCGGGACAGGGAAATCCTACGAGCAGTACGTC.

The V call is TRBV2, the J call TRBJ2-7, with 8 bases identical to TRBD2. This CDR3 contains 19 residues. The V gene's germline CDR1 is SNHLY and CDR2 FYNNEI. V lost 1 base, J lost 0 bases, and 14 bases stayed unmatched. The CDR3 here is CASSEVASGGYLSSYEQYV. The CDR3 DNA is TGTGCCAGCAGTGAAGTGGCCAGCGGGGGTTACCTTAGCTCCTACGAGCAGTACGTC.

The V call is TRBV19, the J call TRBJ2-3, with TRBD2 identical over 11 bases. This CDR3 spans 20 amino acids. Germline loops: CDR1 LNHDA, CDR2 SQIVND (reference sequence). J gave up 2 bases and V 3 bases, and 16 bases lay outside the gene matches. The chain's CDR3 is CASSMLGGASGGWNTDTQYF. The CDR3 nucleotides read TGTGCCAGTAGTATGCTTGGCGGGGCTAGCGGGGGGTGGAACACAGATACGCAGTATTTT.

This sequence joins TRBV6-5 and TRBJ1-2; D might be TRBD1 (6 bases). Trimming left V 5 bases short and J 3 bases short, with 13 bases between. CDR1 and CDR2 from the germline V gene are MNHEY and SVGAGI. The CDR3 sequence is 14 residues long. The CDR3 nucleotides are TGTGCCAGCAGTCACGGGGGGGCTTACTATGGCTACACCTTC. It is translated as CASSHGGAYYGYTF.

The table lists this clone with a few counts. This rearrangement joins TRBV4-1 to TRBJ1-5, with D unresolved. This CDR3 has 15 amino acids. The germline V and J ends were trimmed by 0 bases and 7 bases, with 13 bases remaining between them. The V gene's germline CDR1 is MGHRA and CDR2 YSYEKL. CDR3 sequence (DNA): TGCGCCAGCAGCCAAGAACGAGGCTCCGAGCAGCCCCAGCATTTT. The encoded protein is CASSQERGSEQPQHF.

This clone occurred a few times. CDR3 DNA: TGTGCCAGCTCACGGGCAGAGTACACTGAAGCTTTCTTT. Protein sequence: CASSRAEYTEAFF. This chain connects TRBV18 to TRBJ1-1; D remains unclear. Germline V gives CDR1 KGHSH, CDR2 LQKENI. Trimming cost V 4 bases and J 3 bases, with 9 bases left between them. CDR3 length: 13 residues.

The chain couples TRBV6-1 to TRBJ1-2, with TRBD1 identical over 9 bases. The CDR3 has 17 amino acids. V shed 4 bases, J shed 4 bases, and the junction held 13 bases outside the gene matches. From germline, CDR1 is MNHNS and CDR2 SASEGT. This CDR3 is CASSGGTGRTVSYGYTF. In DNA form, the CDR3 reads TGTGCCAGCAGTGGGGGGACAGGGCGAACAGTGAGCTATGGCTACACCTTC.

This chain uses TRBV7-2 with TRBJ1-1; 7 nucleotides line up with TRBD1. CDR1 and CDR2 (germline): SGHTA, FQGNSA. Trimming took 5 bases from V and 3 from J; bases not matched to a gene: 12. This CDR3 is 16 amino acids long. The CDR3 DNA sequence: TGTGCCAGCAGCCCACAGGGGCGCGCATTGGACACTGAAGCTTTCTTT. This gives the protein CASSPQGRALDTEAFF. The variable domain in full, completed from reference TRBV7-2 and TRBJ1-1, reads GAGVSQSPSNKVTEKGKDVELRCDPISGHTALYWYRQSLGQGLEFLIYFQGNSAPDKSGLPSDRFSAERTGGSVSTLTIQRTQQEDSAVYLCASSPQGRALDTEAFFGQGTRLTVV.

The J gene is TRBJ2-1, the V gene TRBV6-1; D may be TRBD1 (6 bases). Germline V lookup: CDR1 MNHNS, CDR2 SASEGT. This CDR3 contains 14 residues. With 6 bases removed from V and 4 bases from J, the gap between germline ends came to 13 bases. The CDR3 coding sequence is TGTGCCAGCAGGGGGGCCGGGTCTTACAATGAGCAGTTCTTC. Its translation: CASRGAGSYNEQFF.

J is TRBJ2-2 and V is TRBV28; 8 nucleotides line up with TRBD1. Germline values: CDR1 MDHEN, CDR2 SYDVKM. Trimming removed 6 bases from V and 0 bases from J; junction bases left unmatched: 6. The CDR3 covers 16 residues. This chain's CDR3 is CASSPGTGANTGELFF. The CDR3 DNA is TGTGCCAGCAGCCCCGGGACAGGCGCGAACACCGGGGAGCTGTTTTTT. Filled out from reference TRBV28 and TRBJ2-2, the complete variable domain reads DVKVTQSSRYLVKRTGEKVFLECVQDMDHENMFWYRQDPGLGLRLIYFSYDVKMKEKGDIPEGYSVSREKKERFSLILESASTNQTSMYLCASSPGTGANTGELFFGEGSRLTVL.

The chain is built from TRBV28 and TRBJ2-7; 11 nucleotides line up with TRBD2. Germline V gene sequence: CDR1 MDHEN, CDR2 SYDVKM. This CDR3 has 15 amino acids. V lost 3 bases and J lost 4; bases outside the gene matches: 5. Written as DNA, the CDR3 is TGTGCCAGCAGTTTTAGCGGGGGGGCCCTATACGAGCAGTACGTC. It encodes CASSFSGGALYEQYV.